Listed below are T cell receptor beta chains from one sample, sequenced in a study of T-cell reconstitution after alpha-beta-depleted transplantation in children. A single record per CDR3 protein comes from TCRdb applying MiXCR to the PCR reads. The sample records tens of thousands of distinct CDR3 sequences, 15% to 19% being singletons. Sequenced here: PBMCs, mostly from graft donor cells, sampled 180 days after TCRalphabeta/CD19-depleted stem cell transplant. These receptors were obtained from a male patient aged 2 to 10 who had a stem cell transplant for acute lymphoblastic leukemia, so the T cells may come from the graft donor. CDR3s include the opening cysteine and the closing phenylalanine or tryptophan. A D gene is named only where the DNA matches it firmly. Clone size is given for some rows only: seen once, a few or many times, or a class if the clone is expanded.

D gene,clone size,J gene,V gene,CDR3 DNA,CDR3 protein
-,few,TRBJ1-2,TRBV28,TGTGCCAGCGGTTACATTCGGCTTAACTATGGCTACACCTTC,CASGYIRLNYGYTF
-,-,TRBJ1-4,TRBV7-2,TGTGCCAGCAGCTTAAGAGGCAGGGGTCAGGTTGAAAAACTGTTTTTT,CASSLRGRGQVEKLFF
-,-,TRBJ2-5,TRBV13,TGTGCCAGCAGCTTAAATCTCGCGCCTCAAGAGACCCAGTACTTC,CASSLNLAPQETQYF
-,few,TRBJ2-5,TRBV3-1,TGTGCCAGCAGCCAAATCGAAAAACCAGAGACCCAGTACTTC,CASSQIEKPETQYF
TRBD1,few,TRBJ1-4,TRBV30,TGTGCCTGGAGTGGTACGGGACAGGGGAGAGGAAAACTGTTTTTT,CAWSGTGQGRGKLFF
-,-,TRBJ1-5,TRBV7-9,TGTGCCAGCATCCTTGGGGTTAGGCAGCCCCAGCATTTT,CASILGVRQPQHF
-,many,TRBJ2-7,TRBV9,TGTGCCAGCAGCGTAGACCTGGCTAATTCCTACGAGCAGTACTTC,CASSVDLANSYEQYF
TRBD1,-,TRBJ2-7,TRBV5-1,TGCGCCAGCAGCCCAGGGGGCCAGACCTACGAGCAGTACTTC,CASSPGGQTYEQYF
-,few,TRBJ1-5,TRBV12-3/TRBV12-4,TGTGCCAGCAGTTTAAGCAGGACACCTCATCAGCCCCAGCATTTT,CASSLSRTPHQPQHF
TRBD1,many,TRBJ2-7,TRBV7-6,TGTGCCAGCAGCTTAGCGGACAGGTCCTACGAGCAGTACTTC,CASSLADRSYEQYF
TRBD2,few,TRBJ2-3,TRBV20-1,TGCAGTGCTGAAGCGGGGACAGATACGCAGTATTTT,CSAEAGTDTQYF
TRBD1,-,TRBJ2-6,TRBV6-1,TGTGCCAGCAGGGGGACAGGATCTGGGGCCAACGTCCTGACTTTC,CASRGTGSGANVLTF
TRBD1,-,TRBJ1-5,TRBV2,TGTGCCAGCACCGGGACAGGAGGCCAGCCCCAGCATTTT,CASTGTGGQPQHF
-,few,TRBJ1-6,TRBV12-3/TRBV12-4,TGTGCCAGCAGGGTGGATAATTCACCCCTCCACTTT,CASRVDNSPLHF
-,-,TRBJ2-1,TRBV10-3,TGTGCCATCAGTGAGGGAGGGGCAAGCTACAATGAGCAGTTCTTC,CAISEGGASYNEQFF
TRBD1,-,TRBJ2-1,TRBV5-1,TGCGCCAGCAGCCTTCTCAGGGACAGGGCGCCTGAGGAGCAGTTCTTC,CASSLLRDRAPEEQFF
-,-,TRBJ1-4,TRBV11-2,TGTGCCAGCAGCTGGATCATGGAAGAAAAACTGTTTTTT,CASSWIMEEKLFF
-,few,TRBJ1-5,TRBV20-1,TGCAGTGCTAGAGATGGGCCCCCCGATCAGCCCCAGCATTTT,CSARDGPPDQPQHF
-,few,TRBJ1-2,TRBV7-8,TGTGCCAGCAGCTTAGCGCGGGGGCGCGAGTATGGCTACACCTTC,CASSLARGREYGYTF
-,few,TRBJ2-2,TRBV6-2/TRBV6-3,TGTGCCAGCAGTTACTCGGGGACCGGGGAGCTGTTTTTT,CASSYSGTGELFF
TRBD1,many,TRBJ2-7,TRBV10-3,TGTGCCATCAGCCCGGGACAGGGTTTAGAAGAGCAGTACTTC,CAISPGQGLEEQYF
TRBD1,-,TRBJ1-1,TRBV12-3/TRBV12-4,TGTGCCAGCAGGTACGAAACAGGGGGAAACACTGAAGCTTTCTTT,CASRYETGGNTEAFF
-,few,TRBJ2-2,TRBV7-6,TGTGCCAGCAGCTTGGGGGGTGCCACAGGGCCTTACACCGGGGAGCTGTTTTTT,CASSLGGATGPYTGELFF
TRBD1,-,TRBJ2-7,TRBV20-1,TGCAGTGCTAGAGATCGGGGACAGGGAGGCGAGCAGTACTTC,CSARDRGQGGEQYF
-,-,TRBJ1-1,TRBV15,TGTGCCACTAGAAACTTCGGCACTGAAGCTTTCTTT,CATRNFGTEAFF
-,few,TRBJ1-5,TRBV6-2/TRBV6-3,TGTGCCAGCAGCCTCTTTGGGGGCAATCAGCCCCAGCATTTT,CASSLFGGNQPQHF
-,few,TRBJ2-5,TRBV3-1,TGTGCCAGCAGCCAAGATCTTGGAGGGGGGCGCAGAGAGACCCAGTACTTC,CASSQDLGGGRRETQYF
-,few,TRBJ1-1,TRBV7-9,TGTGCCAGCAGGAGGGGGGGGAGGGGGACTGAAGCTTTCTTT,CASRRGGRGTEAFF
-,-,TRBJ1-2,TRBV9,TGTGCCGGCAGTGCCGCTCGGAGTAGGGGATATGGCTACACCTTC,CAGSAARSRGYGYTF
-,-,TRBJ2-1,TRBV20-1,TGCAGTGCTAGGGACTCTGGCGGGCTGCGTGCCAATGAGCAGTTCTTC,CSARDSGGLRANEQFF
-,few,TRBJ2-3,TRBV5-5,TGTGCCAGCTCCATGAGGGAAACAGATACGCAGTATTTT,CASSMRETDTQYF
-,few,TRBJ2-7,TRBV7-6,TGTGCCAGCAGTCTTGGGCCTTCCTCCTACGAGCAGTACTTC,CASSLGPSSYEQYF
-,few,TRBJ1-1,TRBV19,TGTGCCAGTAGTCTGTTCCTGGTGAACACTGAAGCTTTCTTT,CASSLFLVNTEAFF
-,few,TRBJ2-3,TRBV20-1,TGCAGTGCCCAAGGGTCTTCCCTAAACACAGATACGCAGTATTTT,CSAQGSSLNTDTQYF
TRBD2,many,TRBJ2-3,TRBV24-1,TGTGCCACCAGTTACCCGGGACTAGCTACAGATACGCAGTATTTT,CATSYPGLATDTQYF
TRBD1,-,TRBJ2-1,TRBV16,TGTGCCAGCAGCCAATCAGATGACAGGGGGAGGTATGAGCAGTTCTTC,CASSQSDDRGRYEQFF
TRBD1,-,TRBJ2-1,TRBV14,TGTGCCAGCAGCCGCCCGGACAGGGGGCGTTACAATGAGCAGTTCTTC,CASSRPDRGRYNEQFF
-,-,TRBJ1-1,TRBV7-2,TGTGCCAGCAGCTTAGCTTTTTTTTCGGACAGTGAAGCTTTCTTT,CASSLAFFSDSEAFF
TRBD2,few,TRBJ2-1,TRBV7-2,TGTGCCAGCAGCTTATTCGGGACTAGCGGGGGGGCCGAGCAGTTCTTC,CASSLFGTSGGAEQFF
TRBD2,-,TRBJ2-3,TRBV20-1,TGCAGTGCTAGTCCTCTAGCGGGGCGCACAGATACGCAGTATTTT,CSASPLAGRTDTQYF
-,-,TRBJ2-3,TRBV4-3,TGCGCCAGCAGCCAAGACCGGGACTGGAGAGATACGCAGTATTTT,CASSQDRDWRDTQYF
-,few,TRBJ2-7,TRBV5-6,TGTGCCAGCAGCTTGGAGGGCCTGGACGAGCAGTACTTC,CASSLEGLDEQYF
-,few,TRBJ1-5,TRBV6-1,TGTGCCAGCAGCGAAAACGGCGACTCCGGGGCAAATCAGCCCCAGCATTTT,CASSENGDSGANQPQHF
-,-,TRBJ2-7,TRBV5-1,TGCGCCAGCAGCTTTTCGGGCAGGGCCTATTCCTACGAGCAGTACTTC,CASSFSGRAYSYEQYF
-,-,TRBJ2-1,TRBV7-2,TGTGCCAGCAGCTTTGGCTCCAACAATGAGCAGTTCTTC,CASSFGSNNEQFF
-,many,TRBJ2-2,TRBV7-9,TGTGCCAGCAGCTTAGGGCAACCCCCCGGGGAGCTGTTTTTT,CASSLGQPPGELFF
TRBD1,many,TRBJ2-5,TRBV5-4,TGTGCCAGCAGCGGGGGACAGCAAGTGGGAGAGACCCAGTACTTC,CASSGGQQVGETQYF
TRBD1,few,TRBJ2-1,TRBV10-3,TGTGCCATCAGTGAGTCAGGGCCAGGGGGCGCCTACAATGAGCAGTTCTTC,CAISESGPGGAYNEQFF
-,-,TRBJ2-2,TRBV11-2,TGTGCCAGCAGCTTAAGTCGGGCCGGGGAGCTGTTTTTT,CASSLSRAGELFF
-,-,TRBJ1-5,TRBV6-5,TGTGCCAGCAGTTATGACGGTAATCAGCCCCAGCATTTT,CASSYDGNQPQHF
-,many,TRBJ2-3,TRBV7-2,TGTGCCAGCAGTTCTAGCACAGATACGCAGTATTTT,CASSSSTDTQYF
-,many,TRBJ2-3,TRBV6-4,TGTGCCAGCAGTGAGGTCGGGGGCACAGATACGCAGTATTTT,CASSEVGGTDTQYF
TRBD2,-,TRBJ2-1,TRBV2,TGTGCCAGCTGGGGACTAGCGGGGAGATTGGGGAACAATGAGCAGTTCTTC,CASWGLAGRLGNNEQFF